The 17 T cell receptor beta chains presented below share a single source sample, sequenced in a study of cytomegalovirus exposure and HLA in healthy donors. The PCR ran on 60 Vbeta and 13 Jbeta primers. The repertoire was sequenced with immunoSEQ multiplex PCR; TCRdb's copy has only in-frame clones and lacks some. The table has 150,000 to 200,000 clones, approximately 70% seen once; the top ten hold less than 2%. Sequencing was carried out using PBMCs. Receptor source: a woman aged 25 to 39 in good health and CMV-seronegative.

The CDR3 protein is CASSGGLAGNEQFF. DNA for the CDR3: TGTGCCAGCAGTGGCGGACTAGCGGGGAATGAGCAGTTCTTC. The V and J genes are TRBV27 and TRBJ2-1; TRBD2 matches 12 bases. The V segment lost 5 bases and the J segment 7 bases; nucleotides outside the gene matches: 3. The CDR3 has 14 amino acids. Germline lookup yields CDR1 MNHEY and CDR2 SMNVEV (reference sequence).

The V call is TRBV13, the J call TRBJ1-1; D possibly corresponds to TRBD1 (5 bases). Trimming took off 5 bases at V and 4 bases at J, with 11 bases between the two ends. Germline assignment: CDR1 PRHDT and CDR2 FYEKMQ (reference sequence). This CDR3 has 13 amino acids. CDR3 sequence (DNA): TGTGCCAGCAGCCGCGGAACAGGCACTGAAGCTTTCTTT. Translated: CASSRGTGTEAFF.

This chain joins TRBV7-9 and TRBJ2-2, with TRBD1 matching 8 bases. V was clipped by 5 bases and J by 4 bases; unmatched bases: 9. This CDR3 comprises 16 residues. Germline CDR1 reads SEHNR; CDR2 reads FQNEAQ (reference sequence). Here the CDR3 reads CASSRWDRTRTGELFF. The CDR3 DNA follows: TGTGCCAGCAGCCGATGGGACAGGACACGCACCGGGGAGCTGTTTTTT. Full variable domain (missing parts from reference TRBV7-9 and TRBJ2-2): DTGVSQNPRHKITKRGQNVTFRCDPISEHNRLYWYRQTLGQGPEFLTYFQNEAQLEKSRLLSDRFSAERPKGSFSTLEIQRTEQGDSAMYLCASSRWDRTRTGELFFGEGSRLTVL.

This chain uses TRBV19 with TRBJ1-1; maybe TRBD1 (6 bases). With 6 bases removed from V and 6 bases from J, the gap between germline ends came to 17 bases. The CDR3 totals 14 residues. CDR1 is LNHDA, CDR2 SQIVND, per germline (reference sequence). The CDR3 loop reads CASRTLGGRPEAFF. In nucleotides, the CDR3 is TGTGCCAGTAGAACCCTGGGGGGGCGCCCTGAAGCTTTCTTT.

This sequence joins TRBV7-9 and TRBJ1-6; D is unresolved. Germline assignment: CDR1 SEHNR and CDR2 FQNEAQ (reference sequence). There are 14 residues in the CDR3. Trimming took 3 bases from V and 13 from J, leaving 16 bases between them. Written as DNA, the CDR3 is TGTGCCAGCAGCTTGTCCAGATCCGATGATCCCCTCCACTTT. Translation: CASSLSRSDDPLHF. Filled out from reference TRBV7-9 and TRBJ1-6, the complete variable domain reads DTGVSQNPRHKITKRGQNVTFRCDPISEHNRLYWYRQTLGQGPEFLTYFQNEAQLEKSRLLSDRFSAERPKGSFSTLEIQRTEQGDSAMYLCASSLSRSDDPLHFGNGTRLTVT.

The CDR3 DNA follows: TGTGCCAGCAGCATAGGACTGGGGAGAACCGGGGAGCTGTTTTTT. This gives the protein CASSIGLGRTGELFF. J is TRBJ2-2 and V is TRBV5-6, with TRBD2 as a possible D gene (5 bases). The CDR3 extends over 15 amino acids. V lost 4 bases to trimming and J lost 5 bases, with 15 bases between them. Germline assignment: CDR1 SGHDT and CDR2 YYEEEE.

Only a few counts were recorded for this clone. The gene calls are TRBV4-1 and TRBJ2-3, with D perhaps matching TRBD1 (5 bases). CDR1 is MGHRA and CDR2 is YSYEKL in the germline V gene. Trimming left V 5 bases short and J 0 bases short, with 6 bases between. There are 13 residues in the CDR3. CDR3 DNA sequence: TGCGCCAGCAGCGGGGCTAGCACAGATACGCAGTATTTT. Translation gives CASSGASTDTQYF.

The chain has TRBV7-9 and TRBJ2-7, with 7 bases aligning to TRBD1. Losses at the gene ends were 3 bases for V and 4 bases for J; bases not matched to a gene: 3. Germline CDR1 SEHNR, CDR2 FQNEAQ (reference sequence). CDR3 length: 13 amino acids. CDR3 sequence (DNA): TGTGCCAGCAGCTTGGGACAGATATACGAGCAGTACTTC. It is translated as CASSLGQIYEQYF.

This chain links TRBV4-1 with TRBJ1-2, with 11 bases identical to TRBD1. The length of the CDR3 is 18 residues. The junction had 13 bases not matched to a gene; V was cut back by 3 bases and J by 4 bases. Germline V lookup: CDR1 MGHRA, CDR2 YSYEKL. In DNA form, the CDR3 reads TGCGCCAGCAGCCATACCCGGACAGGGGGCGCACCGGGCTATGGCTACACCTTC. Its translation: CASSHTRTGGAPGYGYTF.

This chain uses TRBV19 with TRBJ2-3, with TRBD2 matching 7 bases. The CDR3 sequence is 15 residues long. Germline loops: CDR1 LNHDA, CDR2 SQIVND (reference sequence). With 1 base clipped from V and 4 bases from J, the junction kept 5 bases outside the gene matches. CDR3 loop: CASSIGAGRADTQYF. The CDR3 region has the DNA TGTGCCAGTAGTATAGGGGCAGGGAGGGCAGATACGCAGTATTTT.

V and J are TRBV29-1 and TRBJ2-3, with a tentative D call TRBD2 (7 bases). The CDR3 is made up of 17 amino acids. Germline-derived CDR1 and CDR2 are SQVTM and ANQGSEA. The V end was cut by 5 bases, the J end by 2 bases, with 23 bases between. CDR3 residues: CSVKGGGALYHTDTQYF. As DNA, the CDR3 is TGCAGCGTTAAGGGAGGGGGGGCCCTTTACCACACAGATACGCAGTATTTT.

In this sample, this clone turned up once. The V gene is TRBV4-2, the J gene TRBJ1-1, with 9 bases aligning to TRBD1. With 8 bases clipped from V and 6 bases from J, the junction kept 7 bases outside the gene matches. The CDR3 consists of 13 residues. Germline CDR1 is LGHNA and CDR2 is YNFKEQ. The CDR3 loop is CASGTGLPSEAFF. CDR3 in DNA: TGTGCCAGCGGGACAGGGCTACCTTCTGAAGCTTTCTTT.

This clone came up once. This chain joins TRBV5-1 and TRBJ2-7, with 7 nucleotides matching TRBD1. The CDR3 has 17 residues. V was clipped by 4 bases and J by 2 bases; unmatched bases: 15. Germline values: CDR1 SGHRS, CDR2 YFSETQ. CDR3 region: CASSTHWDSKSTYEQYF. The CDR3 bases are TGCGCCAGCAGCACCCATTGGGACAGTAAATCCACCTACGAGCAGTACTTC.

CDR3 loop: CASSPRQEETQYF. The CDR3 nucleotides are TGTGCCAGCTCACCCCGACAAGAAGAGACCCAGTACTTC. This rearrangement joins TRBV18 to TRBJ2-5; no clear D. CDR3 length equals 13 residues. V was shortened by 3 bases and J by 3 bases, with 8 bases between the two germline ends. From germline, CDR1 is KGHSH and CDR2 LQKENI.

The V call is TRBV23-1, the J call TRBJ1-2; D is unclear. TRBV23-1 is filed as an ORF, its function uncertain. V was cut by 3 bases and J by 2 bases, with 10 bases left in between. This CDR3 is 14 amino acids long. The CDR3 here is CASSHPRQNYGYTF. CDR3 bases: TGCGCCAGCAGTCATCCCCGACAAAACTATGGCTACACCTTC.

The chain links TRBV5-4 to TRBJ2-1; 8 nucleotides match TRBD2. Germline CDR1 reads SGHNT; CDR2 reads YYREEE (reference sequence). Trimming took 4 bases from V and 6 from J; bases not matched to a gene: 6. CDR3 size: 14 residues. DNA for the CDR3: TGTGCCAGCAGCCCCGAGGGGACTAGCAATGAGCAGTTCTTC. This encodes CASSPEGTSNEQFF. Together with reference TRBV5-4 and TRBJ2-1, the CDR3 gives the full variable domain: ETGVTQSPTHLIKTRGQQVTLRCSSQSGHNTVSWYQQALGQGPQFIFQYYREEENGRGNFPPRFSGLQFPNYSSELNVNALELDDSALYLCASSPEGTSNEQFFGPGTRLTVL.

This chain links TRBV9 with TRBJ1-3, with TRBD1 as a possible D gene (5 bases). V lost 3 bases and J lost 0, with 10 bases in between. The CDR3 totals 15 residues. The V gene's germline CDR1 is SGDLS and CDR2 YYNGEE. Written as DNA, the CDR3 is TGTGCCAGCAGCGAATTCCAGGGCTCTGGAAACACCATATATTTT. Its translation is CASSEFQGSGNTIYF. The full variable domain, in which reference TRBV9 and TRBJ1-3 provide the parts outside the CDR3, is DSGVTQTPKHLITATGQRVTLRCSPRSGDLSVYWYQQSLDQGLQFLIQYYNGEERAKGNILERFSAQQFPDLHSELNLSSLELGDSALYFCASSEFQGSGNTIYFGEGSWLTVV.